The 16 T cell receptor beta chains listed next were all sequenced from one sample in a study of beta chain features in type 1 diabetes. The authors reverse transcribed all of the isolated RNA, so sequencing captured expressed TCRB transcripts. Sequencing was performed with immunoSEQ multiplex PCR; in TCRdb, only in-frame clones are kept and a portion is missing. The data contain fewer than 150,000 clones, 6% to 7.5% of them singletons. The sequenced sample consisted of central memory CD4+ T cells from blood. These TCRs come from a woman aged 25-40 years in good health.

In nucleotides, the CDR3 is TGTGCCAGCAGCCCCTCCGGCAGGGCCCTCAATCAGCCCCAGCATTTT. This codes for CASSPSGRALNQPQHF. This chain links TRBV6-6 with TRBJ1-5; perhaps TRBD1 as D (5 bases). Germline assignment: CDR1 MNHNY and CDR2 SVGAGI (reference sequence). The CDR3 length is 16 residues. The V gene lost 6 bases and the J gene lost 3 bases, with 18 bases spanning the gap.

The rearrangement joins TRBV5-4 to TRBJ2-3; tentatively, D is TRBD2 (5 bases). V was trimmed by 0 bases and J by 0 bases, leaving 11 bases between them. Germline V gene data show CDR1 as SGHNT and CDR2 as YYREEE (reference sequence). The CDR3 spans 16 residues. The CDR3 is CASSLGGSASTDTQYF. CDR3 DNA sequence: TGTGCCAGCAGCTTGGGAGGGAGCGCTAGCACAGATACGCAGTATTTT.

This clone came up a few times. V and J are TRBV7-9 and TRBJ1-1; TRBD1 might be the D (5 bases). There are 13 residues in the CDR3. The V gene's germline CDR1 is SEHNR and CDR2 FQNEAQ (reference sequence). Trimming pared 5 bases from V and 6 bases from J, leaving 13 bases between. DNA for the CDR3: TGTGCCAGCAGCCTGAAAGGGGTCCCTGAAGCTTTCTTT. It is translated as CASSLKGVPEAFF.

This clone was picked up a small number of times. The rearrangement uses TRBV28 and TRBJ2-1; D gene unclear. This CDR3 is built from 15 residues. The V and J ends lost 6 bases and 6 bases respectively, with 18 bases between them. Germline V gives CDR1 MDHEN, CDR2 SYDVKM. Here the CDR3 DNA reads TGTGCCAGCAGCTCAACTAACAACCATTTCAATGAGCAGTTCTTC. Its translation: CASSSTNNHFNEQFF.

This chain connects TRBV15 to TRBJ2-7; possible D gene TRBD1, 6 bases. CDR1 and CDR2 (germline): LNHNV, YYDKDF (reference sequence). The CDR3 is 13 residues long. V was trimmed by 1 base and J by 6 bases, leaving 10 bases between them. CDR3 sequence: CATSRAGVSEQYF. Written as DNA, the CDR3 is TGTGCCACCAGCAGAGCAGGGGTAAGCGAGCAGTACTTC. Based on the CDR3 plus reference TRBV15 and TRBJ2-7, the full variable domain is DAMVIQNPRYQVTQFGKPVTLSCSQTLNHNVMYWYQQKSSQAPKLLFHYYDKDFNNEADTPDNFQSRRPNTSFCFLDIRSPGLGDTAMYLCATSRAGVSEQYFGPGTRLTVT.

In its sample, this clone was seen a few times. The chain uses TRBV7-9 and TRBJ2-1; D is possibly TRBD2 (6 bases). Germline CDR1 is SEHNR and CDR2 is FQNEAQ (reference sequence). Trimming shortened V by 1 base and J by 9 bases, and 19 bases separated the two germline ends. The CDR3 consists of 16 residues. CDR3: CASSLVFGGARAEQFF. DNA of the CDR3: TGTGCCAGCAGCTTAGTTTTCGGAGGGGCGCGGGCTGAGCAGTTCTTC.

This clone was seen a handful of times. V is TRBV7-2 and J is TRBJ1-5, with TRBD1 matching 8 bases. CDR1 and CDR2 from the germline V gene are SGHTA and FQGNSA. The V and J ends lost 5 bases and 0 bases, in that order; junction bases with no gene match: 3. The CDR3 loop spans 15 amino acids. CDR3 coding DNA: TGTGCCAGCAGCACCGGGACAGGTAGCAATCAGCCCCAGCATTTT. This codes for CASSTGTGSNQPQHF.

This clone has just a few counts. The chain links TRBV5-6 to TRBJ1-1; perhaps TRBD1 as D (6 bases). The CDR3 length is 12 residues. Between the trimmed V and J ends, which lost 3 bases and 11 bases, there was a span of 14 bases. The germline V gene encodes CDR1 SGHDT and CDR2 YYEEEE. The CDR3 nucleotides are TGTGCCAGCAGCTCAACCACAGGGCGCGCTTTCTTT. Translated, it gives CASSSTTGRAFF.

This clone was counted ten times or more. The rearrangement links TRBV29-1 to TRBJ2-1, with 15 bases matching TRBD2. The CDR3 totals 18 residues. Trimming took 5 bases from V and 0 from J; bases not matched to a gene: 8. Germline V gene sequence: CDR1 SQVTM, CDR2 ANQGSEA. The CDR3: CSVRGGLAGGSSYNEQFF. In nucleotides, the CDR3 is TGCAGCGTTAGAGGGGGACTAGCGGGAGGAAGCTCCTACAATGAGCAGTTCTTC.

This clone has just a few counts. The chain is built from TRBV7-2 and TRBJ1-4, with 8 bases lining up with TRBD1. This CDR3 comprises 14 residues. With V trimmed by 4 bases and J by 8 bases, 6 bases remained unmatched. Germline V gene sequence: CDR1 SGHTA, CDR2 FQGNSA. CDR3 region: CASSSDRGGEKLFF. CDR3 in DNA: TGTGCCAGCAGCTCCGACAGGGGAGGCGAAAAACTGTTTTTT.

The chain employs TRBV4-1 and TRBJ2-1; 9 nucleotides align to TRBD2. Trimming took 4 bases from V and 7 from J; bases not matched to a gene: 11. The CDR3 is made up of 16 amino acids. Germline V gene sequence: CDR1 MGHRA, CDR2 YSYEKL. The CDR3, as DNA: TGCGCCAGCAGCCCTCCCACTAGCGGGTTTGGAAATGAGCAGTTCTTC. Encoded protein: CASSPPTSGFGNEQFF.

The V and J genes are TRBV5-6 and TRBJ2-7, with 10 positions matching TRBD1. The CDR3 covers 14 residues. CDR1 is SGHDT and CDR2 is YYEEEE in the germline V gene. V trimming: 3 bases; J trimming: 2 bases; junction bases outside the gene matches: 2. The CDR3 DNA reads TGTGCCAGCAGCTCTGGGACAGGGGCCTACGAGCAGTACTTC. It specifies CASSSGTGAYEQYF.

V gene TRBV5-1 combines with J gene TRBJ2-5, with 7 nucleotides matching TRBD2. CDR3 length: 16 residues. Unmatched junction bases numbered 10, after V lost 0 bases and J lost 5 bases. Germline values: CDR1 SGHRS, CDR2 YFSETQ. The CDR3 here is CASSLAPLRREETQYF. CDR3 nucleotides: TGCGCCAGCAGCTTGGCTCCACTACGGCGGGAGGAGACCCAGTACTTC.

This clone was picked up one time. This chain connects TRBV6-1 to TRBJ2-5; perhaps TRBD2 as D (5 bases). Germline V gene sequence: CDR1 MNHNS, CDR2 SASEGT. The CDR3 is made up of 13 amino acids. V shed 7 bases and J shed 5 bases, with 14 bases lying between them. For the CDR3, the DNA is TGTGCCAGCATGATCGGGGATTGGGAGACCCAGTACTTC. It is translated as CASMIGDWETQYF.

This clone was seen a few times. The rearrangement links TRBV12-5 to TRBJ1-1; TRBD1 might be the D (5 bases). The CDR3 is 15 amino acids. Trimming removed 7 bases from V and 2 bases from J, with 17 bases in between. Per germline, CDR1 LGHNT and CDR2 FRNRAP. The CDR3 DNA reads TGTGCTAGTGCTTTACACCGACAGACCAACACTGAAGCTTTCTTT. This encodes CASALHRQTNTEAFF.

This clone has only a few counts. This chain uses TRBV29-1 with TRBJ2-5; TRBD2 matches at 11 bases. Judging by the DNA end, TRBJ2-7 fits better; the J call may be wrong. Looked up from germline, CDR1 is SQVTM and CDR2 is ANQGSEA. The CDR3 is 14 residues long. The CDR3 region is CSVVLAGGYYEQYF. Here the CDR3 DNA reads TGCAGCGTTGTTCTAGCGGGAGGTTACTACGAGCAGTACTTC.